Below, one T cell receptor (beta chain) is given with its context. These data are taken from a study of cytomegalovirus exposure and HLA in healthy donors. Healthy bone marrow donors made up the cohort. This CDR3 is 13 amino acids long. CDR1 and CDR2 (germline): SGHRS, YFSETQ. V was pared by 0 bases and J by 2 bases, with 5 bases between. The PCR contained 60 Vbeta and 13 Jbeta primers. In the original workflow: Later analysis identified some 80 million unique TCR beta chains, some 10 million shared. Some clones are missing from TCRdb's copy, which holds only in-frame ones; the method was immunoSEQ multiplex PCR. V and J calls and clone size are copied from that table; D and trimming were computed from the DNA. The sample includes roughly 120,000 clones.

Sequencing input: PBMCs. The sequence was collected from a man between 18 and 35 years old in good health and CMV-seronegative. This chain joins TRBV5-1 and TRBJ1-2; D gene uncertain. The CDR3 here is CASSLELNYGYTF. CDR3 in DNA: TGCGCCAGCAGCTTGGAACTAAACTATGGCTACACCTTC.